These 18 T cell receptor beta chains came from one sample sequenced in a study of neurological immune-mediated disorders. TCRdb used MiXCR to reprocess the 5' RACE reads, holding one entry per CDR3 protein. Among around 65,000 distinct CDR3 sequences listed, roughly 5% were seen once. What was sequenced was PBMCs. The source of these receptors is a human donor with multiple sclerosis. The donor label of this sample is uncertain.

By frequency in the sample, this clonotype is medium-sized (0.01 to 0.1%). One junction end disagrees with the germline gene, perhaps due to a read error. The CDR3 here is CASSPRTDTQYF. In DNA, the CDR3 is TGTGCCAGCAGCCCCCGCACGGATACGCAGTATTTT. V usage is TRBV7-6 and J usage is TRBJ2-3, with D unresolved. CDR3 length: 12 residues. CDR1 is SGHVS and CDR2 is FNYEAQ in the germline V gene.

This clonotype was counted many times. The chain joins TRBV3-1 to TRBJ2-2, with 9 positions matching TRBD1. V dropped 4 bases and J dropped 3; count of bases not matched to a gene: 6. The CDR3 totals 16 residues. Per the germline V gene, CDR1 is LGHDT and CDR2 is YNNKEL (reference sequence). For the CDR3, the DNA is TGTGCCAGCAGCCGAGGGACAGGGTTTGACACCGGGGAGCTGTTTTTT. Its protein is CASSRGTGFDTGELFF.

This clonotype was observed many times. The chain carries TRBV14 and TRBJ2-3; D is tentatively TRBD1 or TRBD2 (5 bases each). V lost 6 bases to trimming and J lost 5 bases, with 12 bases between them. This CDR3 is built from 13 residues. Germline CDR1 reads SGHDN; CDR2 reads FVKESK. CDR3 bases: TGTGCCAGCAGTCGGGGCCTTTTAGATACGCAGTATTTT. As protein: CASSRGLLDTQYF. Together with reference TRBV14 and TRBJ2-3, the CDR3 gives the full variable domain: EAGVTQFPSHSVIEKGQTVTLRCDPISGHDNLYWYRRVMGKEIKFLLHFVKESKQDESGMPNNRFLAERTGGTYSTLKVQPAELEDSGVYFCASSRGLLDTQYFGPGTRLTVL.

This clonotype was seen many times. The chain employs TRBV5-1 and TRBJ1-6; TRBD1 matches at 10 bases. The V gene's germline CDR1 is SGHRS and CDR2 YFSETQ. Germline trimming cut 2 bases from V and 8 bases from J; bases unmatched to any gene: 4. CDR3 length: 15 amino acids. The CDR3, as DNA: TGCGCCAGCAGCTTCAGCGGACAGGGGGATTCACCCCTCCACTTT. Its protein product is CASSFSGQGDSPLHF.

This clonotype was counted at least ten times. The chain links TRBV20-1 to TRBJ2-1; the D gene is possibly TRBD2 (6 bases). Germline assignment: CDR1 DFQATT and CDR2 SNEGSKA (reference sequence). This CDR3 contains 16 residues. Trimming shortened V by 0 bases and J by 10 bases, and 22 bases separated the two germline ends. CDR3 sequence: CSARDEGGARIWEQFF. The CDR3 bases are TGCAGTGCTAGAGATGAGGGAGGCGCTAGGATCTGGGAGCAGTTCTTC.

This clonotype was counted ten times or more. This chain links TRBV20-1 with TRBJ2-7, with D hard to call. Germline values: CDR1 DFQATT, CDR2 SNEGSKA (reference sequence). The CDR3 is 12 amino acids. The CDR3 sequence is CSAGQASYEQYF. The DNA for the CDR3 is TGCAGCGCCGGGCAGGCCTCCTACGAGCAGTACTTC.

The sample holds many counts of this clonotype. This sequence joins TRBV7-2 and TRBJ1-3; perhaps TRBD1 as D (6 bases). The CDR3 sequence is 16 residues long. Trimming shortened V by 2 bases and J by 0 bases, and 11 bases separated the two germline ends. The germline CDR1 and CDR2 sequences are SGHTA and FQGNSA. The CDR3 sequence: CASSLHGGGSGNTIYF. The DNA of the CDR3 is TGTGCCAGCAGCTTACACGGAGGGGGCTCTGGAAACACCATATATTTT.

The chain combines TRBV21-1 with TRBJ2-5; TRBD1 is the table's D call and was not checked against the DNA. TRBV21-1 is noted as a pseudogene. CDR3 size: 14 residues. CDR3 sequence: CASSLWGQEETQYF. The DNA for the CDR3 is TGTGCCAGCAGCCTCTGGGGACAGGAAGAGACCCAGTACTTC.

This clonotype came up many times. The chain couples TRBV5-6 to TRBJ1-6, with no clear D. Germline V gene lookup returns CDR1 SGHDT and CDR2 YYEEEE. CDR3 length: 13 amino acids. Trimming stripped 4 bases from V and 2 bases from J, with 4 bases between. CDR3: CASSPAYNSPLHF. CDR3 sequence (DNA): TGTGCCAGCAGCCCAGCCTATAATTCACCCCTCCACTTT.

The chain carries TRBV29-1 and TRBJ1-1, with 7 positions matching TRBD1. The V gene's germline CDR1 is SQVTM and CDR2 ANQGSEA. CDR3 length: 14 residues. The junction had 9 bases not matched to a gene; V was cut back by 6 bases and J by 2 bases. CDR3 residues: CSVGWDSRNTEAFF. The CDR3 coding sequence is TGCAGCGTGGGGTGGGACAGCAGAAACACTGAAGCTTTCTTT.

This sequence joins TRBV5-1 and TRBJ2-5; no clear D gene. With 0 bases removed from V and 4 bases from J, the gap between germline ends came to 10 bases. The CDR3 extends over 14 amino acids. CDR1 is SGHRS and CDR2 is YFSETQ in the germline V gene. The CDR3 bases are TGCGCCAGCAGCTTGGCCGGAGCCGGAGAGACCCAGTACTTC. Translating it yields CASSLAGAGETQYF.

This clonotype was counted many times. The chain has TRBV20-1 and TRBJ2-7; D tentatively reads TRBD1 or TRBD2 (5 bases each). The CDR3 runs to 13 residues. CDR1 and CDR2 (germline): DFQATT, SNEGSKA (reference sequence). V lost 6 bases, J lost 2 bases, and 14 bases lay in between. The CDR3, as DNA: TGCAGTGCCCTGGGGACGGCTGCCTACGAGCAGTACTTC. This gives the protein CSALGTAAYEQYF.

Ten or more counts support this clonotype. The rearrangement joins TRBV7-9 to TRBJ2-3; 8 positions match TRBD2. The CDR3 spans 15 residues. With V trimmed by 0 bases and J by 2 bases, 1 base remained unmatched. From germline, CDR1 is SEHNR and CDR2 FQNEAQ (reference sequence). The CDR3 spells CASSLASGDTDTQYF. CDR3 bases: TGTGCCAGCAGCTTAGCTAGCGGGGACACAGATACGCAGTATTTT.

The table lists this clonotype with many counts. The J gene is TRBJ2-7, the V gene TRBV5-1; TRBD1 is a possible D gene (10 bases). Trimming removed 4 bases from V and 6 bases from J, with 20 bases in between. The CDR3 has 15 residues. CDR1 is SGHRS and CDR2 is YFSETQ in the germline V gene. CDR3 nucleotide sequence: TGCGCCAGCAGCGCGGGAGGGGACAGGGGAGTCGAGCAGTACTTC. Its translation is CASSAGGDRGVEQYF.

In this sample, this clonotype turned up many times. J is TRBJ2-3 and V is TRBV20-1, with 9 nucleotides matching TRBD2. Germline CDR1 reads DFQATT; CDR2 reads SNEGSKA (reference sequence). The junction had 7 bases not matched to a gene; V was cut back by 5 bases and J by 4 bases. The CDR3 spans 14 residues. CDR3 coding DNA: TGCAGTGCTTCTAGCGGGGCAACTCCAGATACGCAGTATTTT. It yields the protein CSASSGATPDTQYF.

Many counts were recorded for this clonotype. The V gene is TRBV5-1, the J gene TRBJ1-1; D perhaps matches TRBD1 (5 bases). Trimming took 2 bases from V and 3 from J, leaving 11 bases between them. This CDR3 is built from 14 residues. CDR1 is SGHRS, CDR2 YFSETQ, per germline. The CDR3 here is CASSLTGRDTEAFF. The CDR3 DNA follows: TGCGCCAGCAGCTTAACGGGGCGCGACACTGAAGCTTTCTTT.

This clonotype has at least ten counts. The gene calls are TRBV20-1 and TRBJ1-2, with 7 bases aligning to TRBD1. Germline lookup yields CDR1 DFQATT and CDR2 SNEGSKA (reference sequence). Trimming at V came to 5 bases and at J to 2 bases, leaving 11 bases not matched to a gene. This CDR3 contains 15 residues. The CDR3 sequence: CSAYNPGQSNYGYTF. CDR3 DNA: TGCAGTGCTTATAATCCGGGACAGAGCAACTATGGCTACACCTTC.

This clonotype was picked up many times. The chain is built from TRBV7-2 and TRBJ2-3; weak D call: TRBD1 (5 bases). There are 16 residues in the CDR3. CDR1 is SGHTA, CDR2 FQGNSA, per germline. With 6 bases removed from V and 0 bases from J, the gap between germline ends came to 16 bases. CDR3 loop: CASSSRQPTSTDTQYF. In nucleotides, the CDR3 is TGTGCCAGCAGTTCTCGACAGCCAACTAGCACAGATACGCAGTATTTT.